This TCR beta chain was found in a study of B cell selection in AIRE deficiency. A single count supports this clone. Some clones are missing from TCRdb's copy, which holds only in-frame ones; the method was immunoSEQ multiplex PCR. The profile covers 20,000 to 30,000 clones, with 92% appearing a single time and 0.95% to 1.3% taken by the ten largest. Regulatory T cells were sorted as CD4+CD25hiCD127low/negative cells. The TCR comes from a human donor in good health. Sequencing was performed on CD4+CD25+ Tregs sorted from PBMCs.

The CDR3 reads CASRPGGPNSYNEQFF. As DNA, the CDR3 is TGCGCCAGCAGGCCGGGGGGACCCAACTCCTACAATGAGCAGTTCTTC. The chain is built from TRBV10-2 and TRBJ2-1, with 7 bases lining up with TRBD2. Germline CDR1 reads WSHSY; CDR2 reads SAAADI. V trimming: 6 bases; J trimming: 0 bases; junction bases outside the gene matches: 8. The CDR3 runs 16 residues.